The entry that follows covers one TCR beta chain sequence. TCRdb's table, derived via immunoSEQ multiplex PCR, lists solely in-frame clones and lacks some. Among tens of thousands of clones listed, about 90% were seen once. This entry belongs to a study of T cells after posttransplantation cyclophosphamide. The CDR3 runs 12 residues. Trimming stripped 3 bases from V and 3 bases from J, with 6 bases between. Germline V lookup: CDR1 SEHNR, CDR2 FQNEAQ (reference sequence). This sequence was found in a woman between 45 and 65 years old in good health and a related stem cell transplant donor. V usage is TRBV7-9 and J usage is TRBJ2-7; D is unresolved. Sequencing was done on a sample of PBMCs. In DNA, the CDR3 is TGTGCCAGCAGCTTGAGTGGCTACGAGCAGTACTTC. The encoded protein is CASSLSGYEQYF.